The sequence of this TCR beta chain was determined in a study of control samples from healthy donors and cancer patients. This table comes from immunoSEQ multiplex PCR, and its TCRdb copy is limited to in-frame clones, with some not included. The sample lists approximately 100,000 clones, 75% to 90% seen once, with 7.8% in the top ten. The junction had 11 bases not matched to a gene; V was cut back by 2 bases and J by 3 bases. From germline, CDR1 is LNHNV and CDR2 YYDKDF (reference sequence). The CDR3 spans 18 residues. Sequenced sample: blood. This TCR was recovered from a man under 40 in good health. The V gene is TRBV15, the J gene TRBJ2-2, with TRBD1 matching over 8 bases. The CDR3: CATSRPPGQAFYTGELFF. CDR3 coding DNA: TGTGCCACCAGCAGACCCCCGGGACAGGCGTTTTACACCGGGGAGCTGTTTTTT.